This T cell receptor beta chain appears in the sequencing data of a study of CD8+CD57+ T cells in acquired aplastic anemia. Overall study context: Across the sorted CD4+ and CD8+ cells, DNA amounts averaged approximately 3 ug. The study's findings and limits: Sharing between patients and controls was observed for 25 to 30 CD8+ CDR3 sequences.

By flow cytometry, patients selected for sequencing had shown an expansion of CD8+CD57+ cells. All participating patients were living with severe acquired aplastic anemia. Patients were untreated when blood was sampled. This CDR3 region has 17 residues. V was pared by 3 bases and J by 5 bases, with 14 bases of the junction left unmatched. The germline V gene has CDR1 DFQATT and CDR2 SNEGSKA (reference sequence). Investigators profiled TCR beta VDJ and CDR3 from genomic DNA template. TCRdb recomputed calls from the reads with MiXCR, one row per CDR3 protein. The sample has approximately 160,000 distinct CDR3 sequences, less than 60% seen once. This clonotype was seen repeatedly, ten times or more. Its antigen is unknown.

This TCR was recovered from a human donor with aplastic anemia. This chain uses TRBV20-1 with TRBJ2-1, with 9 bases fitting TRBD1. Sample: sorted CD4+, CD8+, or CD8+CD57+ T cells (not recorded which) from PBMCs. The CDR3 nucleotides read TGCAGTGCTAGCTCTTACCCGACAGGGGGGGAGAACAATGAGCAGTTCTTC. Protein: CSASSYPTGGENNEQFF.